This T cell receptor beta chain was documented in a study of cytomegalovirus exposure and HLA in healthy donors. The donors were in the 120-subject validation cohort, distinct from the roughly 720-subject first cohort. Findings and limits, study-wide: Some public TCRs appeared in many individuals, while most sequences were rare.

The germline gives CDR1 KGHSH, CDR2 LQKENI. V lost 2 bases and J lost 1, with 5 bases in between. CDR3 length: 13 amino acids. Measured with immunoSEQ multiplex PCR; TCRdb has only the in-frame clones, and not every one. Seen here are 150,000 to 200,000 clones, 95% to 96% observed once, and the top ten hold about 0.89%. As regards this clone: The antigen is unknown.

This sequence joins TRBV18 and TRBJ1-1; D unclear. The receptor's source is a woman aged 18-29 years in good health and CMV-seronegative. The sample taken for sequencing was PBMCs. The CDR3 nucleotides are TGTGCCAGCTCACCAGGGAGGAACACTGAAGCTTTCTTT. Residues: CASSPGRNTEAFF. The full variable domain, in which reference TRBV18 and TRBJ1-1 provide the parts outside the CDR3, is NAGVMQNPRHLVRRRGQEARLRCSPMKGHSHVYWYRQLPEEGLKFMVYLQKENIIDESGMPKERFSAEFPKEGPSILRIQQVVRGDSAAYFCASSPGRNTEAFFGQGTRLTVV.